This TCR beta chain comes out of a study of cytomegalovirus exposure and HLA in healthy donors. Study context: A preliminary data release comprised 80 million to 95 million unique TCRs obtained from HLA-typed donors. Findings and limits, study-wide: Some segments of the V type, notably TRBV6-2 and TRBV6-3, were excluded as indistinguishable. The authors reported that TCR beta sequences could predict HLA-A and HLA-B alleles. These predictions were accurate for most subjects in the first cohort. Researchers catalogued over 150 TCR beta chains as cytomegalovirus-associated.

In regard to this clone: The antigen is unknown.

It was with 60 Vbeta and 13 Jbeta primers that the PCR ran. TCRdb's table, derived via immunoSEQ multiplex PCR, lists solely in-frame clones and lacks some. This table has 150,000 to 200,000 clones, approximately 85% appearing once. CDR1 SGHTA and CDR2 FQGTGA come from the germline V gene. The V segment lost 4 bases and the J segment 4 bases; nucleotides outside the gene matches: 13. This CDR3 contains 17 residues. The sample was PBMCs. This sequence originates from a man younger than 35 in good health and CMV-seropositive. The V and J genes are TRBV7-3 and TRBJ2-1; 7 positions match TRBD2. The CDR3 here is CASSSGLSYGGYNEQFF. The CDR3 coding sequence is TGTGCCAGCAGCTCGGGACTATCGTACGGGGGTTACAATGAGCAGTTCTTC.